The clone carrying this T cell receptor (beta chain) was recorded once. Profiled with immunoSEQ multiplex PCR; TCRdb holds only in-frame clones, not every one. The sample has 61,000 or so clones, almost 90% seen once. The data were taken from a study of blood T cell repertoires in COVID-19. Study details: T cells, B-cell-depleted T cells, or PBMCs provided the cDNA or gDNA that served as material.

Trimming took 4 bases from V and 6 from J; bases not matched to a gene: 14. Looked up from germline, CDR1 is LNHDA and CDR2 is SQIVND (reference sequence). This CDR3 region has 18 residues. The chain couples TRBV19 to TRBJ2-3; 12 bases match TRBD2. Sample: peripheral blood. This clonotype was obtained from a woman of 80 years or more with active COVID-19. In DNA form, the CDR3 reads TGTGCCAGTAGTACCTTGACTAGCGGGGGCCCCAACGTTGATACGCAGTATTTT. Protein sequence: CASSTLTSGGPNVDTQYF.